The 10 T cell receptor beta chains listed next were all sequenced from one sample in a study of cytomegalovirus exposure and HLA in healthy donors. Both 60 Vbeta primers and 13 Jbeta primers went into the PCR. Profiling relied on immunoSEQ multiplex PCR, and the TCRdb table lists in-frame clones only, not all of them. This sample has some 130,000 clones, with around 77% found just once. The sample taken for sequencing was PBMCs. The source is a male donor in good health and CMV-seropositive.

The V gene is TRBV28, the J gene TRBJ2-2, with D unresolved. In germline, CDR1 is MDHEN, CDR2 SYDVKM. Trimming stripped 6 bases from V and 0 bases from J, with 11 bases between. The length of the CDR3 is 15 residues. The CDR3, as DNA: TGTGCCAGCAGCAGGATGTTCGCGAACACCGGGGAGCTGTTTTTT. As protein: CASSRMFANTGELFF.

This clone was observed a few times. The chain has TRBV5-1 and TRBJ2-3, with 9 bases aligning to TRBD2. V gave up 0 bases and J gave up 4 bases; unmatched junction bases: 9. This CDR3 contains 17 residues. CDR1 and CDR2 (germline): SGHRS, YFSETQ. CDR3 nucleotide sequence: TGCGCCAGCAGCTTGGAAGCGGGGGGTTTGGGGTCAGATACGCAGTATTTT. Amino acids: CASSLEAGGLGSDTQYF.

The chain's CDR3 is CASSFRRGPQDTQYF. The CDR3, as DNA: TGTGCCAGCAGTTTTCGGCGGGGGCCCCAGGATACGCAGTATTTT. The chain joins TRBV27 to TRBJ2-3, with D perhaps TRBD2 (7 bases). Trimming pared 3 bases from V and 6 bases from J, leaving 16 bases between. The CDR3 consists of 15 residues. CDR1 is MNHEY, CDR2 SMNVEV, per germline (reference sequence).

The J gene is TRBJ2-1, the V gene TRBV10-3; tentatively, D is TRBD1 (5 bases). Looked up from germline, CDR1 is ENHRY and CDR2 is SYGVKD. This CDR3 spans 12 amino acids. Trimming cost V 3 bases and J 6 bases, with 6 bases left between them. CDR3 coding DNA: TGTGCCATCAGTGACCAGGGCAATGAGCAGTTCTTC. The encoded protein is CAISDQGNEQFF.

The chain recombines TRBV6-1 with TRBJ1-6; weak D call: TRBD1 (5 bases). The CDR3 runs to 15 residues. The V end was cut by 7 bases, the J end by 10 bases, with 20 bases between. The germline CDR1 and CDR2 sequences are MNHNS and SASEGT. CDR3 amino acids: CASMISAGFKSPLHF. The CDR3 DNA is TGTGCCAGCATGATATCGGCAGGGTTTAAATCACCCCTCCACTTT.

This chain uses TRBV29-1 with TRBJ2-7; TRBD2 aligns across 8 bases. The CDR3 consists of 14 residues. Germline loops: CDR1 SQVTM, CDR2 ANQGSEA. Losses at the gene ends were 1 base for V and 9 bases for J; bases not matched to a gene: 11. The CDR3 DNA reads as TGCAGCGTTGAAGGGGCGGGAGGAAGCGGCGGGCAGTACTTC. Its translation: CSVEGAGGSGGQYF.

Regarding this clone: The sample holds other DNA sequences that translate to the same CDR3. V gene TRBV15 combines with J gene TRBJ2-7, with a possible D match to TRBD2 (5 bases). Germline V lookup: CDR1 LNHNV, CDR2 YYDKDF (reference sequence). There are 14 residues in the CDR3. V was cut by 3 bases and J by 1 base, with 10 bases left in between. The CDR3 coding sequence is TGTGCCACCAGCAGGGACGGAGGATCCTACGAGCAGTACTTC. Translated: CATSRDGGSYEQYF.

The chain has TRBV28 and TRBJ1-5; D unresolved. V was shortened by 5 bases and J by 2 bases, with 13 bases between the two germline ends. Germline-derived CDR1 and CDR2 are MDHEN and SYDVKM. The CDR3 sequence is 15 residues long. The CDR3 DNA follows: TGTGCCAGCAGTCTCCTTTCCGGGGGCAATCAGCCCCAGCATTTT. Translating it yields CASSLLSGGNQPQHF.

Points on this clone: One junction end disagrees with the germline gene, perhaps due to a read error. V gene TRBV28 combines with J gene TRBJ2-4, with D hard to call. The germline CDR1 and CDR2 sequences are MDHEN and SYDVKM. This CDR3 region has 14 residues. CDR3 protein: CASTLGQPKNSQYF. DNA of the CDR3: TGTGCCAGCACCCTTGGGCAGCCCAAAAACAGTCAGTACTTC.

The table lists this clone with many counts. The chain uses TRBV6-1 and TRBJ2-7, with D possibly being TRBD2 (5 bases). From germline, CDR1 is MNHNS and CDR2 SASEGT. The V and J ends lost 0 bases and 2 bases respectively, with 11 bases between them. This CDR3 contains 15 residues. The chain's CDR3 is CASSEAESGPYEQYF. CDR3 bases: TGTGCCAGCAGTGAAGCTGAAAGCGGTCCCTACGAGCAGTACTTC.